The clone carrying this TCR beta chain was observed many times. The TCR beta CDR3 regions underwent amplification from RNA transcripts. An opening RT-PCR round employed HTBI primers and preceded a second-round multiplex PCR. TCRdb fed the multiplex PCR reads into MiXCR, producing one record per CDR3 protein. This table has about 660,000 distinct CDR3 sequences, approximately 39% appearing once. Germline assignment: CDR1 LNHNV and CDR2 YYDKDF (reference sequence). V shed 5 bases and J 6 bases; nucleotides not matched to a gene: 8. The CDR3 is 14 amino acids. This sample was taken from a study of Graves' ophthalmopathy and Graves' hyperthyroidism.

Source material: peripheral blood. The V call is TRBV15, the J call TRBJ1-1; TRBD1 matches 8 bases. This TCR was recovered from an adult man with Graves' ophthalmopathy. This CDR3 is CATSFLQGGAEAFF. The CDR3 DNA follows: TGTGCCACCAGCTTCCTACAGGGGGGGGCTGAAGCTTTCTTT.